The clone carrying this T cell receptor (beta chain) was seen only a few times. Its antigen is still unknown. The germline V gene has CDR1 SGHRS and CDR2 YFSETQ. The junction had 5 bases not matched to a gene; V was cut back by 0 bases and J by 4 bases. The CDR3 is 15 amino acids. 60 Vbeta and 13 Jbeta primers were used in PCR. TCRdb keeps only in-frame clones here, not all; method: immunoSEQ multiplex PCR. The sample shows about 71,000 clones, about 70% of them seen only once. The data were obtained in a study of cytomegalovirus exposure and HLA in healthy donors. Looking at the study overall: Roughly 180 million T cells yielded over 90 million unique TCR beta sequences in earlier analysis. General study findings and limits: For TCR beta chains, V- and J-gene trimming was later linked to a missense DCLRE1C variant. For cytomegalovirus status, the classifier reportedly gave diagnoses with high specificity and sensitivity.

The donors (healthy individuals) were bone marrow donors. This clonotype was sampled from a woman aged 45-60 years in good health and CMV-seropositive. Sequenced sample: PBMCs. The J gene is TRBJ1-1, the V gene TRBV5-1, with 8 bases fitting TRBD1. The CDR3 nucleotides are TGCGCCAGCAGCTTGGCAGGGGGCGGTTTCACTGAAGCTTTCTTT. Its translation is CASSLAGGGFTEAFF.